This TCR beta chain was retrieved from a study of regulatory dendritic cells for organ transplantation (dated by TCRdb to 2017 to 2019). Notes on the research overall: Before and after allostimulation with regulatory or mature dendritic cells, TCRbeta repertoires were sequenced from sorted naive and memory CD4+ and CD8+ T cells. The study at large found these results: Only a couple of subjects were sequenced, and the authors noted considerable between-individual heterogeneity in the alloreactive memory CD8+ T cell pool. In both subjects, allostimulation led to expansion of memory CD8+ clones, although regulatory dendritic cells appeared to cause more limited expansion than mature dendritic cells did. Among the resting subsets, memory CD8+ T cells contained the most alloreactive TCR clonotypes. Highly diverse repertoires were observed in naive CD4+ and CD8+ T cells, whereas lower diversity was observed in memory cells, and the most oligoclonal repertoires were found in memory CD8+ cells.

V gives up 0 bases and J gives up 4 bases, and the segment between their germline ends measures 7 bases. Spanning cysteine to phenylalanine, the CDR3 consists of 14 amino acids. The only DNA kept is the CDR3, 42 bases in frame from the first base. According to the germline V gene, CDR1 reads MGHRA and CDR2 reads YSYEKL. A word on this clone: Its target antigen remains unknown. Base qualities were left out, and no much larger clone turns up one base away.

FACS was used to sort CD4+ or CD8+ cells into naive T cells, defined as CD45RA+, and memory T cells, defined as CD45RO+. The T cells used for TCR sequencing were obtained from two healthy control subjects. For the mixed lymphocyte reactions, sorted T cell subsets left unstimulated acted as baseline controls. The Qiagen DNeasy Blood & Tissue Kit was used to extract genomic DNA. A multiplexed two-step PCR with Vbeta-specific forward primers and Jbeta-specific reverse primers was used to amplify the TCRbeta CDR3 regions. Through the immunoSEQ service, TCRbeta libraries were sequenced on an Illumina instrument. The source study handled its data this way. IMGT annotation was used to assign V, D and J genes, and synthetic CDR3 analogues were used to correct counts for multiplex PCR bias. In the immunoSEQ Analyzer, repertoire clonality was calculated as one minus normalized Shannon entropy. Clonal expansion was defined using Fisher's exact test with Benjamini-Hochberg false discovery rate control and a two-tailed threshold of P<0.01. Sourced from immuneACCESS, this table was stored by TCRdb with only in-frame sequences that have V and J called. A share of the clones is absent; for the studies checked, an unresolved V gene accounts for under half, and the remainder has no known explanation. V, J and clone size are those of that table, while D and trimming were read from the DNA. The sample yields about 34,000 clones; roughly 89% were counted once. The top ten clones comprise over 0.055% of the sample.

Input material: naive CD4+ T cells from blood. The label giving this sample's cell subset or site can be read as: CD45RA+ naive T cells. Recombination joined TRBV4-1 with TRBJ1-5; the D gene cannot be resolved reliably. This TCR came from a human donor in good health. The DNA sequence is TGCGCCAGCAGCCAAGATCCGGGTAATCAGCCCCAGCATTTT. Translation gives CASSQDPGNQPQHF.